The 13 T cell receptor beta chains below were found in one sample sequenced in a study of blood T cell repertoires in COVID-19. Assay: immunoSEQ multiplex PCR; the TCRdb copy retains only in-frame clones and omits some. The sample consists of about 92,000 clones, approximately 81% of them appearing once. Material: peripheral blood. These receptors were collected from a man older than 75 with acute or convalescent COVID-19.

This rearrangement joins TRBV5-4 to TRBJ1-2, with TRBD1 matching 7 bases. J was trimmed by 4 bases and V by 10 bases; bases with no gene match: 7. Germline V lookup: CDR1 SGHNT, CDR2 YYREEE (reference sequence). The CDR3 is 12 residues long. The DNA of the CDR3 is TGTGCCGGCCTAGAGGGGGCCTATGGCTACACCTTC. Encoded protein: CAGLEGAYGYTF.

J is TRBJ2-1 and V is TRBV5-4, with 9 positions matching TRBD2. The CDR3 extends over 17 amino acids. Germline assignment: CDR1 SGHNT and CDR2 YYREEE (reference sequence). Trimming cost V 9 bases and J 3 bases; bases outside gene matches: 16. The CDR3 region is CATEARREGFYYNEQFF. The CDR3 DNA reads as TGTGCCACCGAAGCAAGGCGGGAGGGCTTTTACTACAATGAGCAGTTCTTC.

The table lists this clone with a few counts. This rearrangement joins TRBV5-8 to TRBJ1-4; D not certain. Germline values: CDR1 SGHTS, CDR2 YDEGEE. Trimming stripped 5 bases from V and 0 bases from J, with 11 bases between. CDR3 length equals 15 residues. CDR3 DNA: TGTGCCAGCAGTTTCGGCGGGGCAACTAATGAAAAACTGTTTTTT. It is translated as CASSFGGATNEKLFF.

V gene TRBV6-6 combines with J gene TRBJ1-5; 10 nucleotides agree with TRBD1. CDR3 length: 15 residues. The J segment lost 4 bases and the V segment lost 5 bases, leaving 5 bases of the junction unmatched. CDR1 MNHNY and CDR2 SVGAGI come from the germline V gene (reference sequence). Here the CDR3 reads CASSTWTGGNQPQHF. CDR3 nucleotide sequence: TGTGCCAGCAGTACGTGGACAGGGGGGAATCAGCCCCAGCATTTT.

This chain links TRBV27 with TRBJ2-3; 9 nucleotides match TRBD2. With V trimmed by 0 bases and J by 2 bases, 6 bases remained unmatched. Germline V gives CDR1 MNHEY, CDR2 SMNVEV (reference sequence). The CDR3 spans 17 residues. The CDR3 DNA reads as TGTGCCAGCAGTTTATCGCGGAGCGGGAGGTTCACAGATACGCAGTATTTT. Amino acids: CASSLSRSGRFTDTQYF.

The V call is TRBV11-3, the J call TRBJ2-1, with 9 nucleotides matching TRBD2. V lost 3 bases and J lost 0; bases outside the gene matches: 0. Germline CDR1 reads SGHNT; CDR2 reads YENEEA. This CDR3 is 15 amino acids long. The CDR3 nucleotides are TGTGCCAGCAGCTTTAGCGGGAGCTCCTACAATGAGCAGTTCTTC. Protein product: CASSFSGSSYNEQFF. The whole variable domain, filled in from reference TRBV11-3 and TRBJ2-1, reads EAGVVQSPRYKIIEKKQPVAFWCNPISGHNTLYWYLQNLGQGPELLIRYENEEAVDDSQLPKDRFSAERLKGVDSTLKIQPAELGDSAVYLCASSFSGSSYNEQFFGPGTRLTVL.

This clone has more than one count but fewer than ten. The CDR3 is CAIRAGVEQFF. Written as DNA, the CDR3 is TGTGCCATCAGAGCGGGAGTGGAGCAGTTCTTC. The gene calls are TRBV10-3 and TRBJ2-1; 8 nucleotides match TRBD2. Germline V CDR1 and CDR2: ENHRY, SYGVKD. The J segment lost 10 bases and the V segment lost 6 bases, leaving 2 bases of the junction unmatched. The CDR3 extends over 11 amino acids.

This clone was observed once. This chain connects TRBV2 to TRBJ1-1; TRBD1 aligns across 9 bases. V shed 6 bases, J shed 0 bases, and the junction held 8 bases outside the gene matches. The germline CDR1 and CDR2 sequences are SNHLY and FYNNEI. The CDR3 length is 16 residues. The CDR3 loop is CASSLRDRAMNTEAFF. CDR3 nucleotide sequence: TGTGCCAGCAGCCTCCGGGACAGGGCCATGAACACTGAAGCTTTCTTT.

The rearrangement joins TRBV28 to TRBJ1-5; 8 bases fit TRBD1. Germline-derived CDR1 and CDR2 are MDHEN and SYDVKM. This CDR3 comprises 14 residues. V was pared by 5 bases and J by 7 bases, with 7 bases of the junction left unmatched. The CDR3 nucleotides are TGTGCCAGCAGTCAGACAGGGGCCGGACAGCCCCAGCATTTT. It encodes CASSQTGAGQPQHF.

V gene TRBV10-3 combines with J gene TRBJ1-3; 7 bases map to TRBD1. The CDR3 spans 16 residues. With 3 bases clipped from V and 0 bases from J, the junction kept 5 bases outside the gene matches. From germline, CDR1 is ENHRY and CDR2 SYGVKD. The CDR3 coding sequence is TGTGCCATCAGTGAAATCGACAGGGCCTCTGGAAACACCATATATTTT. It specifies CAISEIDRASGNTIYF.

This clone was recorded only once. The chain is built from TRBV28 and TRBJ1-5, with TRBD1 matching over 7 bases. CDR1 and CDR2 (germline): MDHEN, SYDVKM. The ends lost 6 bases at V and 2 bases at J; junction bases unmatched: 1. This CDR3 is 13 amino acids long. The CDR3 sequence: CASRTGGNQPQHF. The CDR3 bases are TGTGCCAGCAGAACAGGGGGCAATCAGCCCCAGCATTTT.

The chain recombines TRBV7-2 with TRBJ2-1, with 7 bases aligning to TRBD2. This CDR3 is 15 amino acids long. Germline CDR1 SGHTA, CDR2 FQGNSA. V lost 3 bases, J lost 5 bases, and 7 bases stayed unmatched. The CDR3 region has the DNA TGTGCCAGCAGCTTCTTAGCGGGTCTAAACAATGAGCAGTTCTTC. The encoded protein is CASSFLAGLNNEQFF.

V usage is TRBV5-6 and J usage is TRBJ2-7; TRBD2 is a possible D gene (5 bases). From germline, CDR1 is SGHDT and CDR2 YYEEEE. Trimming took 0 bases from V and 0 from J, leaving 13 bases between them. The length of the CDR3 is 16 residues. The CDR3 reads CASSLGRWERSYEQYF. As DNA, the CDR3 is TGTGCCAGCAGCTTGGGTAGGTGGGAGCGCTCCTACGAGCAGTACTTC.